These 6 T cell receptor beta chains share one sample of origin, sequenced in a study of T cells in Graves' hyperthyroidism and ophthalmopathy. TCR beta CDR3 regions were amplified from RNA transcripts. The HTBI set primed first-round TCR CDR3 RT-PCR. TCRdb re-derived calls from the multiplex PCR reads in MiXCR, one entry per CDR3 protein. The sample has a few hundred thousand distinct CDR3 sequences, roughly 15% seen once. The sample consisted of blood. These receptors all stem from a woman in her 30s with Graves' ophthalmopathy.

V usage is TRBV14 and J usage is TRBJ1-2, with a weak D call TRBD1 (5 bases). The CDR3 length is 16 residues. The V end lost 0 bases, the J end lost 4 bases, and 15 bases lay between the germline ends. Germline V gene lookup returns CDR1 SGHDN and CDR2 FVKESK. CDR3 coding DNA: TGTGCCAGCAGCCAAGATCTTGGGGCCGCCGTCTATGGCTACACCTTC. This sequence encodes CASSQDLGAAVYGYTF.

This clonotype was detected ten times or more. This CDR3 reads CSVEKGRDTDTQYF. The CDR3 bases are TGCAGCGTTGAAAAGGGAAGGGACACAGATACGCAGTATTTT. V usage is TRBV29-1 and J usage is TRBJ2-3; no firm D call. CDR1 and CDR2 (germline): SQVTM, ANQGSEA. V lost 2 bases, J lost 2 bases, and 11 bases lay in between. This CDR3 comprises 14 residues.

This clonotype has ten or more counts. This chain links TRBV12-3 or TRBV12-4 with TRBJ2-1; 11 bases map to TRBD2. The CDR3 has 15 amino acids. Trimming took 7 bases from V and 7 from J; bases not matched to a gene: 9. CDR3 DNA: TGTGCCAGCACCCCCGGGCTAGCGGGGGGAAATGAGCAGTTCTTC. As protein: CASTPGLAGGNEQFF.

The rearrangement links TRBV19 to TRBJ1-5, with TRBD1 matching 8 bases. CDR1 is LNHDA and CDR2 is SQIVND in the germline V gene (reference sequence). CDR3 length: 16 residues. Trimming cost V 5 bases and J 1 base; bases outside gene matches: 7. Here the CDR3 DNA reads TGTGCCAGTAGTGCCCAAACAGGGGGGAGCAATCAGCCCCAGCATTTT. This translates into CASSAQTGGSNQPQHF.

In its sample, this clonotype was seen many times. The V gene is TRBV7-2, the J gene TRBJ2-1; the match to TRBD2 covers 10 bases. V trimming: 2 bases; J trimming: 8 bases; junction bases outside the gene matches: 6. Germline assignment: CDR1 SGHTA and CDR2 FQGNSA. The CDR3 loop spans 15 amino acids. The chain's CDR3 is CASSLTGLARDEQFF. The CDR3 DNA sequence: TGTGCCAGCAGCTTAACGGGACTAGCGAGGGATGAGCAGTTCTTC. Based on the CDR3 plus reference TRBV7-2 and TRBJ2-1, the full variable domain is GAGVSQSPSNKVTEKGKDVELRCDPISGHTALYWYRQSLGQGLEFLIYFQGNSAPDKSGLPSDRFSAERTGGSVSTLTIQRTQQEDSAVYLCASSLTGLARDEQFFGPGTRLTVL.

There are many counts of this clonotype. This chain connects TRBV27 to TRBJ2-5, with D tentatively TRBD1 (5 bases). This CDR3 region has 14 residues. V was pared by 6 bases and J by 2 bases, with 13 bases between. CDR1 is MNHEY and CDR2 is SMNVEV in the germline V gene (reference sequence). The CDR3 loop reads CASSPQTAQETQYF. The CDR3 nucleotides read TGTGCCAGCAGCCCACAGACAGCACAAGAGACCCAGTACTTC.